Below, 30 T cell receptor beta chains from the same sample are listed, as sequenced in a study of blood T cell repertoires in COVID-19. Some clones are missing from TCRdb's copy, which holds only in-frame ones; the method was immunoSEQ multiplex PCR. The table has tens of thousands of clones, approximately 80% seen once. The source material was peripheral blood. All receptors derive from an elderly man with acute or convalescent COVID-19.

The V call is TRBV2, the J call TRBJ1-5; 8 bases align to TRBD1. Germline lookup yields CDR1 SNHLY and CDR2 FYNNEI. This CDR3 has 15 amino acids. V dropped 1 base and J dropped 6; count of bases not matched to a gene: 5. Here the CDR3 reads CASSEGGRGLQPQHF. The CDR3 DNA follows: TGTGCCAGCAGTGAAGGGGGCAGGGGGCTTCAGCCCCAGCATTTT.

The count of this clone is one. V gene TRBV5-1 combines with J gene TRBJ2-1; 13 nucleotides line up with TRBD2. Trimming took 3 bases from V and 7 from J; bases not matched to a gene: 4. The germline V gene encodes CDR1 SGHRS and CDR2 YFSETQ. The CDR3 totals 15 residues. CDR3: CASSWTSGSLNEQFF. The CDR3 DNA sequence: TGCGCCAGCAGCTGGACTAGCGGGAGCCTTAATGAGCAGTTCTTC.

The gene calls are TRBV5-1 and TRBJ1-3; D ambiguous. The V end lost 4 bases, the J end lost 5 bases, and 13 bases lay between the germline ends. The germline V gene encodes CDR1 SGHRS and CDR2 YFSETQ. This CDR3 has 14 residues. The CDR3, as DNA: TGCGCCAGCAGCCCTGGCAGTTTACGAAACACCATATATTTT. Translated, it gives CASSPGSLRNTIYF. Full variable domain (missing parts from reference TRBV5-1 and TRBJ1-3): KAGVTQTPRYLIKTRGQQVTLSCSPISGHRSVSWYQQTPGQGLQFLFEYFSETQRNKGNFPGRFSGRQFSNSRSEMNVSTLELGDSALYLCASSPGSLRNTIYFGEGSWLTVV.

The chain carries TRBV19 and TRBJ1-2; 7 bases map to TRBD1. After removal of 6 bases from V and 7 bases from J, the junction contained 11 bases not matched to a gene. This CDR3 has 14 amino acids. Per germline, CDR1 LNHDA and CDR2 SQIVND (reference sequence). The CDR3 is CASSETGISLGYTF. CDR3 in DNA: TGTGCCAGTAGCGAGACAGGGATTAGCCTTGGCTACACCTTC.

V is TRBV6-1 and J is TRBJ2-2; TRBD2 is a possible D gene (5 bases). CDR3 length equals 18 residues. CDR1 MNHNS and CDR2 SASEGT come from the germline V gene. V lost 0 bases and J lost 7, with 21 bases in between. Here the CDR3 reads CASSEAVAPGRGIGELFF. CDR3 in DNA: TGTGCCAGCAGTGAAGCGGTGGCACCAGGACGGGGTATCGGGGAGCTGTTTTTT.

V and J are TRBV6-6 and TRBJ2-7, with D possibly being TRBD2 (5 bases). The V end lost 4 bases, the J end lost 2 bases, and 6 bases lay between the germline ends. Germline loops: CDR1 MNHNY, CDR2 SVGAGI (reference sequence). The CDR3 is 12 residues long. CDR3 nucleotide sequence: TGTGCCAGCAGTTGGGAGACCTACGAGCAGTACTTC. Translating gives CASSWETYEQYF.

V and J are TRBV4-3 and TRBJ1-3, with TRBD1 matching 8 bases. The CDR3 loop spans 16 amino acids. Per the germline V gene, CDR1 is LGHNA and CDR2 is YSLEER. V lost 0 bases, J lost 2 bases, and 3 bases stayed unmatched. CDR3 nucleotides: TGCGCCAGCAGCCAAGACAGACAGGGGCCTGGAAACACCATATATTTT. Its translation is CASSQDRQGPGNTIYF.

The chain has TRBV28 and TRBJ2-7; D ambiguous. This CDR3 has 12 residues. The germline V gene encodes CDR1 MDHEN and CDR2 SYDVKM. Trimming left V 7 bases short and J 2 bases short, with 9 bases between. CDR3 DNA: TGTGCCAGCACCGGCAGCGCCTACGAGCAGTACTTC. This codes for CASTGSAYEQYF.

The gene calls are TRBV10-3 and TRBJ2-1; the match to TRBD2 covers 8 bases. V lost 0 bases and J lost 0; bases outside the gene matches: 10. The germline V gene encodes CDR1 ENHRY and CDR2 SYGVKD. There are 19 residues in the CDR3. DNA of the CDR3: TGTGCCATCAGTGAGTCTGTCGGGAGGGCCGGGAGCTCCTACAATGAGCAGTTCTTC. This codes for CAISESVGRAGSSYNEQFF.

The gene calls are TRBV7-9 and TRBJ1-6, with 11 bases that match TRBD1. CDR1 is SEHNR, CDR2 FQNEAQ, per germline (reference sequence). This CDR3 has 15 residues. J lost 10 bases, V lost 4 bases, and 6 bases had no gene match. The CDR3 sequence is CASSSPGTGGSPLHF. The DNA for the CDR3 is TGTGCCAGCAGCTCGCCCGGGACAGGGGGATCACCCCTCCACTTT.

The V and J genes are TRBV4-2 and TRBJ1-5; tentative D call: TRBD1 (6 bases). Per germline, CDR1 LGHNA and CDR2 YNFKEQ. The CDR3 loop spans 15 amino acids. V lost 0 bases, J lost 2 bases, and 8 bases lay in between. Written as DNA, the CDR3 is TGTGCCAGCAGCCAAGAAACAGGGCGCAATCAGCCCCAGCATTTT. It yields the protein CASSQETGRNQPQHF.

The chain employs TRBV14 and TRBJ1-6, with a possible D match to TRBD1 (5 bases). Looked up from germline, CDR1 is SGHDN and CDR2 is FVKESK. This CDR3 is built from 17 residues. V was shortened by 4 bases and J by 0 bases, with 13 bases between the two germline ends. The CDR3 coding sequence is TGTGCCAGCAGCCCCCGACAGTCGAGCTCCTATAATTCACCCCTCCACTTT. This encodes CASSPRQSSSYNSPLHF. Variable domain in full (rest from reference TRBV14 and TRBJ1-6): EAGVTQFPSHSVIEKGQTVTLRCDPISGHDNLYWYRRVMGKEIKFLLHFVKESKQDESGMPNNRFLAERTGGTYSTLKVQPAELEDSGVYFCASSPRQSSSYNSPLHFGNGTRLTVT.

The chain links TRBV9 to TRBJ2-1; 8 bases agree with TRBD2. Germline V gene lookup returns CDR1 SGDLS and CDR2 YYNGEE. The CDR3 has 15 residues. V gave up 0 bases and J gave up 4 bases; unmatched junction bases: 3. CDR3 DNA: TGTGCCAGCAGCGTAGCGGGCGGGAGGTACAATGAGCAGTTCTTC. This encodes CASSVAGGRYNEQFF.

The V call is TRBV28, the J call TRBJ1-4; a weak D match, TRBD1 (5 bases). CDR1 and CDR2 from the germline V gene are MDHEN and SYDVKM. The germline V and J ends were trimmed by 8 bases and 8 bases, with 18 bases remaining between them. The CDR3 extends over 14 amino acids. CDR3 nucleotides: TGTGCCAGCTCGTTTGTCAGGGCCACCGAAAAACTGTTTTTT. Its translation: CASSFVRATEKLFF.

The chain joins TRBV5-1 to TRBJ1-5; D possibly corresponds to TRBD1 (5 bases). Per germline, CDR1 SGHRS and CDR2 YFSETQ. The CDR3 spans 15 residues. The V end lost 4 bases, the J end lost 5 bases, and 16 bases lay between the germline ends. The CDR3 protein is CASSPWEGSDQPQHF. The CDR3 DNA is TGCGCCAGCAGCCCCTGGGAGGGGTCGGATCAGCCCCAGCATTTT.

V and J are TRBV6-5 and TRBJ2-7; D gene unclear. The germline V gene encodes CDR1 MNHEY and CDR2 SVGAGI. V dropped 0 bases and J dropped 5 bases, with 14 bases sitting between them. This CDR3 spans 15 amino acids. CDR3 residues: CASSYSAGRQDEQYF. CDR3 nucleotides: TGTGCCAGCAGTTACTCGGCAGGTCGTCAGGACGAGCAGTACTTC.

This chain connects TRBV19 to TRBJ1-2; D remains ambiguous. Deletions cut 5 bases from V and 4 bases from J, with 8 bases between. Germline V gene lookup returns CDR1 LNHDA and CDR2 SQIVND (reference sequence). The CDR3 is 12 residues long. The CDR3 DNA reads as TGTGCCAGTAGTGCAGTCGTCTATGGCTACACCTTC. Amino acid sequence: CASSAVVYGYTF. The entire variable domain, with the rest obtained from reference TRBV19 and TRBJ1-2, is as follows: DGGITQSPKYLFRKEGQNVTLSCEQNLNHDAMYWYRQDPGQGLRLIYYSQIVNDFQKGDIAEGYSVSREKKESFPLTVTSAQKNPTAFYLCASSAVVYGYTFGSGTRLTVV.

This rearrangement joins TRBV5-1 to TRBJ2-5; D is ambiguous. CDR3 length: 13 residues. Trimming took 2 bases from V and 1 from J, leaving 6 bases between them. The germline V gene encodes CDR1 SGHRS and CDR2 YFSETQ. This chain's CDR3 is CASSFGPQETQYF. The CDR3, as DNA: TGCGCCAGCAGCTTTGGCCCCCAAGAGACCCAGTACTTC.

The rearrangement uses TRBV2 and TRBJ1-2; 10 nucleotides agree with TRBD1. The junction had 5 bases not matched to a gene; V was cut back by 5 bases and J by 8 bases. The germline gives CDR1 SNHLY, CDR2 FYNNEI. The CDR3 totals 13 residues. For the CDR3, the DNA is TGTGCCAGCAGTCGACAGGGGGCGGGAGGCTACACCTTC. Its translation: CASSRQGAGGYTF.

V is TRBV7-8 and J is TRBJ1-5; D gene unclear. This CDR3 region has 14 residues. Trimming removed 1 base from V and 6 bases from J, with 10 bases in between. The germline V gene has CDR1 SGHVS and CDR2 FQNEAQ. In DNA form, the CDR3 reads TGTGCCAGCAGCTTAGGGGAGAAAAGTCAGCCCCAGCATTTT. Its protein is CASSLGEKSQPQHF.

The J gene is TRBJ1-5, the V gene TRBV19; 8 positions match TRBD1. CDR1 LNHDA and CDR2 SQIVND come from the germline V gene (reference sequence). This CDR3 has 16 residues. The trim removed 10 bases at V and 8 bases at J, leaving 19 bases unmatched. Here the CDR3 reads CATKRPGQAGLEPQHF. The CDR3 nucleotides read TGTGCCACTAAACGTCCGGGACAGGCTGGGTTAGAGCCCCAGCATTTT.

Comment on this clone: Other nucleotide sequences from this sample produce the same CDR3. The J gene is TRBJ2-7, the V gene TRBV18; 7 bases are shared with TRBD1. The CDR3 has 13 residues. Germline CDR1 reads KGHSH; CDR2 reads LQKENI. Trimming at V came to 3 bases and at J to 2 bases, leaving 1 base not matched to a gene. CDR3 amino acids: CASSPDRTYEQYF. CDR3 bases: TGTGCCAGCTCACCGGACAGGACCTACGAGCAGTACTTC.

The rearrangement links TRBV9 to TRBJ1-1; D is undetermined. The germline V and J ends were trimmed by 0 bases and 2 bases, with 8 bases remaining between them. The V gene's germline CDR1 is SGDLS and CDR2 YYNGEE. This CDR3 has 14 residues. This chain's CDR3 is CASSVDGENTEAFF. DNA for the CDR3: TGTGCCAGCAGCGTAGACGGGGAAAACACTGAAGCTTTCTTT.

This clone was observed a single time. As DNA, the CDR3 is TGTGCCTGGACGGGAAATTCACCCCTCCACTTT. Protein: CAWTGNSPLHF. This rearrangement joins TRBV30 to TRBJ1-6; D is ambiguous. The CDR3 is made up of 11 amino acids. Germline V gene data show CDR1 as GTSNPN and CDR2 as SVGIG (reference sequence). Trimming took off 4 bases at V and 7 bases at J, with 5 bases between the two ends. The full variable domain, in which reference TRBV30 and TRBJ1-6 provide the parts outside the CDR3, is SQTIHQWPATLVQPVGSPLSLECTVEGTSNPNLYWYRQAAGRGLQLLFYSVGIGQISSEVPQNLSASRPQDRQFILSSKKLLLSDSGFYLCAWTGNSPLHFGNGTRLTVT.

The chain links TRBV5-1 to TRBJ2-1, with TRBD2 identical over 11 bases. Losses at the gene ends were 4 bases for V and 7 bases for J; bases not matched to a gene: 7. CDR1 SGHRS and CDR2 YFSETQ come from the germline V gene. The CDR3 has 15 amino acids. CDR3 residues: CASSQLAGAANEQFF. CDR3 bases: TGCGCCAGCAGCCAACTAGCGGGAGCCGCAAATGAGCAGTTCTTC.

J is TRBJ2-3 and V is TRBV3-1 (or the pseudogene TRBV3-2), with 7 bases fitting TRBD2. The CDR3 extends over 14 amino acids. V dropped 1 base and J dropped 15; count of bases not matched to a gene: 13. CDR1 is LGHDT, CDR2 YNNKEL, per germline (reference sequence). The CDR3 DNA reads TGTGCCAGCAGCCAAGCCCTGGGAGGGCGGGAGCGATATTTT. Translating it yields CASSQALGGRERYF.

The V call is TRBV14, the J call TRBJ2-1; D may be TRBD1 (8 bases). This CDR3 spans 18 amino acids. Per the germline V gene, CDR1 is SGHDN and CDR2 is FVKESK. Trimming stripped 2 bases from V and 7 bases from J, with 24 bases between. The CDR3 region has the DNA TGTGCCAGCAGCCAACTCCGGGGAGGGGACAGGAGTCTGAATGAGCAGTTCTTC. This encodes CASSQLRGGDRSLNEQFF.

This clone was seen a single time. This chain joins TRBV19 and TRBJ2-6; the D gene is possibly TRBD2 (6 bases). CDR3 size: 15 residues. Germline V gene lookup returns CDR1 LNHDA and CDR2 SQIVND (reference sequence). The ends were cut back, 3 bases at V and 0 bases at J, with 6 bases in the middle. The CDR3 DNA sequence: TGTGCCAGTAGTATGGGAGGCTCTGGGGCCAACGTCCTGACTTTC. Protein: CASSMGGSGANVLTF.

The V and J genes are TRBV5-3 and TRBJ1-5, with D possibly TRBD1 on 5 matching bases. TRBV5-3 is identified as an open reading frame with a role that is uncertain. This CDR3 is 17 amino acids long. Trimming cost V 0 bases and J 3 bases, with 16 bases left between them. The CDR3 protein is CARSLEGARRHNQPQHF. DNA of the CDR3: TGTGCCAGAAGCTTGGAAGGGGCCCGTCGGCACAATCAGCCCCAGCATTTT.

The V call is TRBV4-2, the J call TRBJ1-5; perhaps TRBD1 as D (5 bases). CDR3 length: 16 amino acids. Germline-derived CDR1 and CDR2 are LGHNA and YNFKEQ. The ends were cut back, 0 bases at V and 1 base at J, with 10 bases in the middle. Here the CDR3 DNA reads TGTGCCAGCAGCCAAGAGGAGGGGTGGAGCAATCAGCCCCAGCATTTT. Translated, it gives CASSQEEGWSNQPQHF.